The entry below describes one TCR beta chain. The target antigen is unknown. 5'RACE primed at constant segments yielded TCR alpha and TCR beta cDNA libraries bearing sample barcodes and UMIs. In TCRdb, the 5' RACE reads were re-called with MiXCR into one record per CDR3 protein. The data contain around 430,000 distinct CDR3 sequences, roughly 15% of them singletons. The data stem from a study of T-cell memory formation after mild COVID-19. Study-wide context: Largely, the TCR clusters proved donor specific. Findings and caveats of the study: For contracting clones, CD4+ ones sat mainly in CM and EM, CD8+ in EMRA. A second wave of clones peaked on day 37, and their SARS-CoV-2 specificity went unconfirmed.

CDR1 and CDR2 (germline): DFQATT, SNEGSKA (reference sequence). With 3 bases clipped from V and 9 bases from J, the junction kept 6 bases outside the gene matches. The CDR3 is made up of 13 amino acids. The specimen was PBMCs or a T cell subset sorted from them (not recorded which). The chain couples TRBV20-1 to TRBJ2-1; 9 nucleotides match TRBD2. This clonotype originated in a man between 18 and 35 years old who had mild COVID-19 (a few samples of this study predate the infection). Cell type and time point are not known. The CDR3: CSASPAGGPEQFF. The CDR3 coding sequence is TGCAGTGCTAGTCCAGCGGGGGGTCCTGAGCAGTTCTTC.